This T cell receptor (beta chain) appears in the sequencing data of a study of T-cell reconstitution after alpha-beta-depleted transplantation in children. J gave up 3 bases and V 3 bases, and 7 bases lay outside the gene matches. Germline-derived CDR1 and CDR2 are SQVTM and ANQGSEA. CDR3 size: 14 residues. This clonotype showed up many times. Its antigen is undetermined. Study results and caveats: A year had passed since transplant, and T-cell counts and diversity by then came mostly from newly produced T cells. TCRbeta diversity was high at day 60 in some patients (a result of surviving recipient T cells and thymic progenitors). Alpha-beta T cells about two months after transplant reportedly derived from several hundred expanded graft clones.

Library preparation (for TCRbeta) was performed with unique molecular identifiers. TCRdb ran MiXCR on the PCR reads and lists one entry per CDR3 protein. The sample includes approximately 500,000 distinct CDR3 sequences, roughly a tenth of them seen just once. The source is a child aged 2 to 10 with inherited bone marrow failure, due to receive a stem cell transplant. The source was PBMCs, collected before TCRalphabeta/CD19-depleted stem cell transplant. The chain uses TRBV29-1 and TRBJ2-7, with 8 bases fitting TRBD2. The DNA of the CDR3 is TGCAGCGTTGAGACCGGGAGGGGACTCTACGAGCAGTACTTC. It encodes CSVETGRGLYEQYF.